Sequencing of this T cell receptor (beta chain) was carried out in a study of blood T cell repertoires in COVID-19. The overall study: The United States, Italy and Spain were the sources of the acute and convalescent COVID-19 samples. The cDNA or gDNA used as material had been derived from T cells, B-cell-depleted T cells, or PBMCs.

Using immunoSEQ multiplex PCR, the repertoire was profiled, and TCRdb retains in-frame clones only, with some absent. The sample has approximately 150,000 clones, 81% seen once. In germline, CDR1 is SEHNR, CDR2 FQNEAQ (reference sequence). Losses at the gene ends were 3 bases for V and 4 bases for J; bases not matched to a gene: 6. The CDR3 consists of 16 residues. This clone was found a few times. This clonotype originated in a human donor in a cohort sampled during active COVID-19. Material for sequencing was peripheral blood. The chain couples TRBV7-9 to TRBJ2-2; TRBD2 aligns across 9 bases. Here the CDR3 DNA reads TGTGCCAGCAGCTTCCTAGCGGGAAGCAGCACCGGGGAGCTGTTTTTT. It specifies CASSFLAGSSTGELFF.